The 30 T cell receptor beta chains below were found in one sample sequenced in a study of OX40 agonist ivuxolimab in advanced cancers. Here immunoSEQ multiplex PCR was the method, and the copy in TCRdb shows in-frame clones only, minus some. The table records 40,000 to 55,000 clones, roughly four fifths of them present only once. Specimen: CD4+ or CD8+ T cells sorted from blood, collected in a trial of the OX40 agonist ivuxolimab. Receptor source: an adult with an advanced solid tumor such as melanoma, head and neck, liver or kidney cancer.

The chain links TRBV18 to TRBJ1-1; no clear D. This CDR3 comprises 13 residues. The germline V gene encodes CDR1 KGHSH and CDR2 LQKENI. The V end was cut by 2 bases, the J end by 3 bases, with 7 bases between. CDR3 loop: CASSPSRYTEAFF. CDR3 coding DNA: TGTGCCAGCTCACCATCACGGTACACTGAAGCTTTCTTT.

This clone has more than one count but fewer than ten. CDR3 bases: TGTGCCAGCAGCTTCCGGGACAGGGGAGCCTACGAGCAGTACTTC. Its translation: CASSFRDRGAYEQYF. This sequence joins TRBV28 and TRBJ2-7, with 10 bases lining up with TRBD1. J gave up 2 bases and V 6 bases, and 7 bases lay outside the gene matches. This CDR3 spans 15 amino acids. Germline CDR1 and CDR2: MDHEN and SYDVKM.

V is TRBV4-1 and J is TRBJ2-1; 7 bases match TRBD2. Losses at the gene ends were 0 bases for V and 3 bases for J; bases not matched to a gene: 8. The CDR3 spans 17 residues. Germline CDR1 MGHRA, CDR2 YSYEKL. The CDR3, as DNA: TGCGCCAGCAGCCAAGACCGACTAGCAATAAACTACAATGAGCAGTTCTTC. The encoded protein is CASSQDRLAINYNEQFF.

The rearrangement links TRBV28 to TRBJ2-6; 8 bases align to TRBD1. This CDR3 is built from 16 residues. The germline V gene encodes CDR1 MDHEN and CDR2 SYDVKM. V was clipped by 5 bases and J by 0 bases; unmatched bases: 3. Written as DNA, the CDR3 is TGTGCCAGCAGTACAGGGGGACACTCTGGGGCCAACGTCCTGACTTTC. Translation gives CASSTGGHSGANVLTF.

This clone was observed once. CDR3 DNA: TGTGCCGCGACGACAGCAGATAATCAGCCCCAGCATTTT. This translates into CAATTADNQPQHF. The chain combines TRBV6-1 with TRBJ1-5, with D maybe TRBD1 (5 bases). Germline V CDR1 and CDR2: MNHNS, SASEGT. The CDR3 is made up of 13 amino acids. The germline V and J ends were trimmed by 11 bases and 4 bases, with 15 bases remaining between them.

The chain carries TRBV28 and TRBJ1-6; TRBD1 matches at 9 bases. There are 15 residues in the CDR3. V shed 7 bases and J 9 bases; nucleotides not matched to a gene: 10. Germline V gene data show CDR1 as MDHEN and CDR2 as SYDVKM. The CDR3 nucleotides read TGTGCCAGCACTACCGGGACAGGGAAGATTTCACCCCTCCACTTT. It specifies CASTTGTGKISPLHF.

The chain combines TRBV7-9 with TRBJ2-7, with D possibly called TRBD1 or TRBD2 (5 bases each). V was shortened by 5 bases and J by 3 bases, with 11 bases between the two germline ends. The germline V gene has CDR1 SEHNR and CDR2 FQNEAQ (reference sequence). CDR3 length: 13 residues. The DNA for the CDR3 is TGTGCCAGCAGCCCGGGGACCTACTACGAGCAGTACTTC. The encoded protein is CASSPGTYYEQYF.

V usage is TRBV19 and J usage is TRBJ1-4; 8 positions agree with TRBD1. After removal of 6 bases from V and 5 bases from J, the junction contained 8 bases not matched to a gene. This CDR3 is 15 amino acids long. Germline lookup yields CDR1 LNHDA and CDR2 SQIVND (reference sequence). For the CDR3, the DNA is TGTGCCAGTAGAAAACGGGACAGGAGAAATGAAAAACTGTTTTTT. Protein: CASRKRDRRNEKLFF.

J is TRBJ2-3 and V is TRBV5-1, with TRBD1 identical over 9 bases. CDR3 length: 16 amino acids. CDR1 is SGHRS and CDR2 is YFSETQ in the germline V gene. V lost 4 bases to trimming and J lost 1 base; unmatched junction nucleotides: 7. CDR3 DNA: TGCGCCAGCAGCACCGGGGACAGGGAGGGCACAGATACGCAGTATTTT. Translation gives CASSTGDREGTDTQYF.

This clone has a handful of counts. The chain links TRBV29-1 to TRBJ2-3, with D tentatively TRBD1 or TRBD2 (7 bases each). CDR3 length: 17 amino acids. Germline-derived CDR1 and CDR2 are SQVTM and ANQGSEA. Trimming shortened V by 2 bases and J by 0 bases, and 18 bases separated the two germline ends. The CDR3 sequence is CSVERGGGGPSTDTQYF. Written as DNA, the CDR3 is TGCAGCGTTGAAAGAGGGGGCGGGGGCCCAAGCACAGATACGCAGTATTTT.

J is TRBJ1-2 and V is TRBV19, with 11 bases aligning to TRBD1. This CDR3 spans 12 amino acids. The trim removed 8 bases at V and 8 bases at J, leaving 4 bases unmatched. Germline loops: CDR1 LNHDA, CDR2 SQIVND (reference sequence). The DNA of the CDR3 is TGTGCCAGTCGGGACAGGGGGATAGGCTACACCTTC. Translating gives CASRDRGIGYTF.

The gene calls are TRBV29-1 and TRBJ2-2; D gene unclear. The CDR3 is 14 residues long. The germline gives CDR1 SQVTM, CDR2 ANQGSEA. Trimming shortened V by 3 bases and J by 1 base, and 9 bases separated the two germline ends. The CDR3 DNA is TGCAGCGTTGATGGGCTTCTGAACACCGGGGAGCTGTTTTTT. It is translated as CSVDGLLNTGELFF.

The J gene is TRBJ1-5, the V gene TRBV19; no reliable D call. The V end was cut by 7 bases, the J end by 9 bases, with 25 bases between. The CDR3 covers 16 residues. Germline V gives CDR1 LNHDA, CDR2 SQIVND (reference sequence). The CDR3 DNA sequence: TGTGCCAGTACTGAAACGGTTTCCGGCCATAACATGCCCCAGCATTTT. Protein: CASTETVSGHNMPQHF.

This clone was counted once. This sequence joins TRBV6-4 and TRBJ2-3; 9 bases match TRBD1. Germline V gene data show CDR1 as MRHNA and CDR2 as SNTAGT. J lost 0 bases, V lost 6 bases, and 4 bases had no gene match. The CDR3 loop spans 15 amino acids. The CDR3: CASRPGTGSTDTQYF. The CDR3 DNA follows: TGTGCCAGCAGACCCGGGACAGGGAGCACAGATACGCAGTATTTT.

This chain uses TRBV30 with TRBJ1-1; tentatively, D is TRBD1 (5 bases). The V and J ends lost 0 bases and 6 bases respectively, with 17 bases between them. The CDR3 has 15 residues. Looked up from germline, CDR1 is GTSNPN and CDR2 is SVGIG (reference sequence). The CDR3 sequence is CAWSVLGRGRAEAFF. The DNA of the CDR3 is TGTGCCTGGAGTGTACTTGGGAGGGGTAGGGCTGAAGCTTTCTTT.

The chain couples TRBV7-9 to TRBJ2-3, with 13 bases matching TRBD2. Germline V lookup: CDR1 SEHNR, CDR2 FQNEAQ (reference sequence). The CDR3 is made up of 16 amino acids. The trim removed 3 bases at V and 2 bases at J, leaving 2 bases unmatched. The chain's CDR3 is CASSLGLAGFTDTQYF. CDR3 nucleotides: TGTGCCAGCAGCTTGGGACTAGCGGGATTCACAGATACGCAGTATTTT.

The V gene is TRBV5-4, the J gene TRBJ2-4, with 7 bases that match TRBD1. The CDR3 is made up of 13 amino acids. V shed 4 bases, J shed 12 bases, and the junction held 10 bases outside the gene matches. CDR1 is SGHNT and CDR2 is YYREEE in the germline V gene (reference sequence). The CDR3 bases are TGTGCCAGCAGCCAGCGACAGGGTGTCGCTCAGTACTTC. Translated, it gives CASSQRQGVAQYF.

The chain has TRBV20-1 and TRBJ1-2; D ambiguous. CDR3 length equals 11 residues. V was trimmed by 6 bases and J by 4 bases, leaving 9 bases between them. Germline assignment: CDR1 DFQATT and CDR2 SNEGSKA (reference sequence). CDR3 nucleotides: TGCAGTGCCCCCCGTGGCTATGGCTACACCTTC. Its translation: CSAPRGYGYTF.

The chain uses TRBV5-5 and TRBJ1-6; 10 nucleotides line up with TRBD1. With V trimmed by 3 bases and J by 9 bases, 6 bases remained unmatched. Germline CDR1 SGHKS, CDR2 YYEKEE (reference sequence). The length of the CDR3 is 15 residues. CDR3 bases: TGTGCCAGCAGCTGGGGACAGGGGAGTATTTCACCCCTCCACTTT. Translation gives CASSWGQGSISPLHF.

V gene TRBV7-2 combines with J gene TRBJ2-7; D may be TRBD1 (7 bases). The germline CDR1 and CDR2 sequences are SGHTA and FQGNSA. V was cut by 5 bases and J by 5 bases, with 22 bases left in between. The CDR3 spans 16 residues. The CDR3 nucleotides are TGTGCCAGCAGCCTGACGGGGGCAGGGGGATTCAACGAGCAGTACTTC. Amino acids: CASSLTGAGGFNEQYF.

V gene TRBV2 combines with J gene TRBJ2-7; 10 bases match TRBD2. There are 14 residues in the CDR3. Trimming removed 3 bases from V and 4 bases from J; junction bases left unmatched: 3. Per germline, CDR1 SNHLY and CDR2 FYNNEI. CDR3 amino acids: CASSDPSGSYEQYF. The CDR3 region has the DNA TGTGCCAGCAGTGATCCTAGCGGGAGTTACGAGCAGTACTTC.

This clone was seen only once. The chain links TRBV6-5 to TRBJ2-7, with a possible D match to TRBD2 (6 bases). Germline V gene sequence: CDR1 MNHEY, CDR2 SVGAGI. Between the trimmed V and J ends, which lost 2 bases and 9 bases, there was a span of 17 bases. This CDR3 is built from 14 residues. The CDR3 here is CASSYGIEREVQYF. CDR3 DNA sequence: TGTGCCAGCAGTTACGGGATCGAGAGGGAGGTGCAGTACTTC.

This sequence joins TRBV27 and TRBJ2-1, with 10 bases matching TRBD2. From germline, CDR1 is MNHEY and CDR2 SMNVEV (reference sequence). There are 15 residues in the CDR3. The ends lost 5 bases at V and 6 bases at J; junction bases unmatched: 7. CDR3 region: CASSQREGLVNEQFF. CDR3 in DNA: TGTGCCAGCAGTCAGCGGGAGGGCTTAGTCAATGAGCAGTTCTTC.

In nucleotides, the CDR3 is TGCGCCAGCAGCCAAAGGTCGGAGACAGTGATCTACGAGCAGTACTTC. Translated, it gives CASSQRSETVIYEQYF. The chain carries TRBV4-1 and TRBJ2-7, with TRBD1 as a possible D gene (5 bases). Between the trimmed V and J ends, which lost 2 bases and 3 bases, there was a span of 17 bases. The length of the CDR3 is 16 residues. CDR1 is MGHRA and CDR2 is YSYEKL in the germline V gene.

The rearrangement uses TRBV6-6 and TRBJ2-5, with no clear D. The CDR3 length is 15 residues. V was cut by 2 bases and J by 4 bases, with 14 bases left in between. CDR1 is MNHNY and CDR2 is SVGAGI in the germline V gene (reference sequence). Here the CDR3 DNA reads TGTGCCAGCAGTTACGACTTCAACTCTCCAGAGACCCAGTACTTC. Encoded protein: CASSYDFNSPETQYF.

The V call is TRBV19, the J call TRBJ2-5, with 8 bases aligning to TRBD1. Germline V gene data show CDR1 as LNHDA and CDR2 as SQIVND (reference sequence). This CDR3 region has 19 residues. J gave up 7 bases and V 11 bases, and 30 bases lay outside the gene matches. The CDR3 sequence is CALFSVSPAGTGPRVTQYF. The CDR3 DNA reads TGTGCCCTCTTTTCCGTATCGCCCGCCGGGACAGGCCCGAGGGTGACCCAGTACTTC. Together with reference TRBV19 and TRBJ2-5, the CDR3 gives the full variable domain: DGGITQSPKYLFRKEGQNVTLSCEQNLNHDAMYWYRQDPGQGLRLIYYSQIVNDFQKGDIAEGYSVSREKKESFPLTVTSAQKNPTAFYLCALFSVSPAGTGPRVTQYFGPGTRLLVL.

V is TRBV28 and J is TRBJ2-1; 15 nucleotides agree with TRBD2. The germline V gene encodes CDR1 MDHEN and CDR2 SYDVKM. CDR3 size: 16 residues. Germline trimming cut 5 bases from V and 9 bases from J; bases unmatched to any gene: 8. This CDR3 reads CASSPMGLAGGSEQFF. The CDR3 DNA sequence: TGTGCCAGCAGTCCAATGGGACTAGCGGGAGGTTCTGAGCAGTTCTTC.

The rearrangement links TRBV5-1 to TRBJ2-5, with D possibly TRBD1 on 6 matching bases. The V end lost 0 bases, the J end lost 1 base, and 10 bases lay between the germline ends. The germline CDR1 and CDR2 sequences are SGHRS and YFSETQ. This CDR3 spans 15 amino acids. CDR3 in amino acids: CASSLGRGSQETQYF. In nucleotides, the CDR3 is TGCGCCAGCAGCTTGGGCAGGGGTTCCCAAGAGACCCAGTACTTC.

The chain joins TRBV19 to TRBJ2-1; 16 bases line up with TRBD2. This CDR3 contains 14 residues. Germline V lookup: CDR1 LNHDA, CDR2 SQIVND (reference sequence). With 10 bases clipped from V and 7 bases from J, the junction kept 4 bases outside the gene matches. The CDR3 DNA is TGTGCCATAACGGGACTAGCGGGAGGGAATGAGCAGTTCTTC. Residues: CAITGLAGGNEQFF.

The rearrangement joins TRBV9 to TRBJ2-3; tentatively, D is TRBD1 or TRBD2 (5 bases each). The CDR3 covers 19 residues. Trimming stripped 0 bases from V and 3 bases from J, with 23 bases between. CDR1 and CDR2 (germline): SGDLS, YYNGEE. The CDR3 spells CASSVGGITRARLTDTQYF. The CDR3 nucleotides read TGTGCCAGCAGCGTAGGGGGGATAACTAGGGCCCGCCTAACAGATACGCAGTATTTT.